Listed here are 29 T cell receptor beta chains from one sample, sequenced in a study of CD8 T cells in ankylosing spondylitis. The study, taken as a whole, reports: About 8 highly homologous variants made up a TCR beta motif, and this motif appeared characteristic of ankylosing spondylitis blood.

No cognate antigen is known for these TCRs. One entry per CDR3 protein results from TCRdb running MiXCR on the 5' RACE reads. The table lists about 200,000 distinct CDR3 sequences, about 7% of them singletons. The specimen was blood, either unsorted or a sorted T cell fraction (not recorded which). Source of these receptors: a male donor with ankylosing spondylitis.

This clonotype was recorded many times. J is TRBJ1-3 and V is TRBV10-3; D may be TRBD1 (6 bases). V was clipped by 2 bases and J by 1 base, with 9 bases between them. CDR3 length equals 15 residues. Per the germline V gene, CDR1 is ENHRY and CDR2 is SYGVKD. Here the CDR3 reads CAISERGQSGNTIYF. The DNA for the CDR3 is TGTGCCATCAGTGAGAGAGGACAGTCTGGAAACACCATATATTTT.

This clonotype was observed a handful of times. This sequence joins TRBV5-5 and TRBJ2-1; unclear D gene. From germline, CDR1 is SGHKS and CDR2 YYEKEE (reference sequence). There are 13 residues in the CDR3. DNA for the CDR3: TGTGCTACCCAGCCACCCCTCTCCAATGAGCAGTTCTTC. Translated: CATQPPLSNEQFF.

This clonotype was found many times. This sequence joins TRBV4-2 and TRBJ2-1; maybe TRBD1 (5 bases). The V gene lost 0 bases and the J gene lost 8 bases, with 8 bases spanning the gap. This CDR3 has 13 residues. Per the germline V gene, CDR1 is LGHNA and CDR2 is YNFKEQ. The CDR3 loop reads CASSQDKGYEQFF. In nucleotides, the CDR3 is TGTGCCAGCAGCCAAGATAAGGGGTATGAGCAGTTCTTC.

This clonotype has a count of ten or more. The rearrangement links TRBV10-3 to TRBJ2-2; D uncertain. Germline CDR1 and CDR2: ENHRY and SYGVKD. The CDR3 has 11 amino acids. The V and J ends lost 8 bases and 4 bases respectively, with 5 bases between them. CDR3 loop: CAIGATGELFF. The CDR3, as DNA: TGTGCCATCGGCGCCACCGGGGAGCTGTTTTTT.

There are many counts of this clonotype. The rearrangement uses TRBV7-9 and TRBJ2-1, with no clear D. The CDR3 length is 16 residues. Germline CDR1 reads SEHNR; CDR2 reads FQNEAQ (reference sequence). Deletions cut 3 bases from V and 0 bases from J, with 12 bases between. This CDR3 is CASSLGRPSSYNEQFF. CDR3 coding DNA: TGTGCCAGCAGCTTGGGCAGGCCAAGCTCCTACAATGAGCAGTTCTTC. The variable domain in full, completed from reference TRBV7-9 and TRBJ2-1, reads DTGVSQNPRHKITKRGQNVTFRCDPISEHNRLYWYRQTLGQGPEFLTYFQNEAQLEKSRLLSDRFSAERPKGSFSTLEIQRTEQGDSAMYLCASSLGRPSSYNEQFFGPGTRLTVL.

The chain links TRBV9 to TRBJ2-3; D possibly corresponds to TRBD1 (6 bases). CDR3 length equals 16 residues. Germline assignment: CDR1 SGDLS and CDR2 YYNGEE. V was trimmed by 4 bases and J by 3 bases, leaving 18 bases between them. CDR3 region: CASSSRGRGRTDTQYF. In nucleotides, the CDR3 is TGTGCCAGCAGCTCCAGAGGCAGGGGAAGGACAGATACGCAGTATTTT.

The genes are TRBV3-1 and TRBJ1-5, with a possible D match to TRBD1 (5 bases). The CDR3 extends over 15 amino acids. From germline, CDR1 is LGHDT and CDR2 YNNKEL (reference sequence). V was cut by 4 bases and J by 10 bases, with 20 bases left in between. The CDR3 sequence: CASSRGGTVSFPQHF. CDR3 nucleotide sequence: TGTGCCAGCAGCCGGGGAGGGACGGTGAGCTTCCCCCAGCATTTT.

J is TRBJ2-3 and V is TRBV6-4; 8 bases agree with TRBD2. CDR3 length: 15 amino acids. Germline CDR1 reads MRHNA; CDR2 reads SNTAGT. V lost 0 bases to trimming and J lost 4 bases; unmatched junction nucleotides: 3. This CDR3 reads CASSDSTGGADTQYF. The CDR3 nucleotides read TGTGCCAGCAGTGACTCGACGGGGGGGGCAGATACGCAGTATTTT.

This clonotype was seen at least ten times. V usage is TRBV9 and J usage is TRBJ1-2; D perhaps matches TRBD1 (6 bases). Germline V gene sequence: CDR1 SGDLS, CDR2 YYNGEE. V lost 3 bases, J lost 2 bases, and 11 bases lay in between. This CDR3 is 14 amino acids long. The CDR3 nucleotides read TGTGCCAGCAGCGCAGCCGGACAGAACTATGGCTACACCTTC. Protein sequence: CASSAAGQNYGYTF.

This clonotype was counted at least ten times. This chain connects TRBV27 to TRBJ1-2, with TRBD1 as a possible D gene (6 bases). The CDR3 contains 15 residues. V lost 3 bases to trimming and J lost 3 bases, with 14 bases between them. Germline values: CDR1 MNHEY, CDR2 SMNVEV (reference sequence). The chain's CDR3 is CASSFGRDRYYGYTF. CDR3 bases: TGTGCCAGCAGTTTTGGGCGCGACAGGTACTATGGCTACACCTTC.

This clonotype came up many times. This sequence joins TRBV20-1 and TRBJ2-3; D may be TRBD2 (5 bases). This CDR3 is built from 14 residues. Between the trimmed V and J ends, which lost 0 bases and 5 bases, there was a span of 12 bases. Germline values: CDR1 DFQATT, CDR2 SNEGSKA (reference sequence). The CDR3 sequence is CSARDWLAKDTQYF. CDR3 nucleotide sequence: TGCAGTGCTAGAGATTGGCTAGCAAAAGATACGCAGTATTTT.

This clonotype was seen repeatedly, ten times or more. The CDR3 here is CASSLYVETGKDTQYF. The CDR3 DNA reads TGTGCCAGCAGCTTGTACGTGGAGACAGGGAAGGATACGCAGTATTTT. V and J are TRBV5-5 and TRBJ2-3; 7 bases are shared with TRBD1. CDR3 length: 16 amino acids. Germline-derived CDR1 and CDR2 are SGHKS and YYEKEE (reference sequence). With V trimmed by 1 base and J by 6 bases, 11 bases remained unmatched.

This clonotype has only a few counts. The V call is TRBV20-1, the J call TRBJ2-1; D is unclear. This CDR3 is built from 14 residues. Germline CDR1 DFQATT, CDR2 SNEGSKA (reference sequence). Trimming removed 5 bases from V and 0 bases from J, with 11 bases in between. CDR3 protein: CSAPPRSSYNEQFF. CDR3 coding DNA: TGCAGTGCTCCGCCGCGGAGCTCCTACAATGAGCAGTTCTTC.

The sample holds many counts of this clonotype. The chain links TRBV5-1 to TRBJ2-3, with D perhaps matching TRBD1 or TRBD2 (5 bases each). V lost 5 bases, J lost 4 bases, and 17 bases lay in between. This CDR3 contains 15 residues. Germline V gene sequence: CDR1 SGHRS, CDR2 YFSETQ. This chain's CDR3 is CASSLGASMADTQYF. The CDR3 DNA is TGCGCCAGCAGTCTCGGGGCTTCCATGGCAGATACGCAGTATTTT.

This clonotype was recorded many times. This sequence joins TRBV6-1 and TRBJ1-1; D gene unclear. Germline assignment: CDR1 MNHNS and CDR2 SASEGT. V was trimmed by 8 bases and J by 7 bases, leaving 23 bases between them. The CDR3 has 15 amino acids. The CDR3 protein is CASAGEIRADFEAFF. The DNA for the CDR3 is TGTGCCAGCGCGGGTGAGATAAGGGCTGACTTTGAAGCTTTCTTT.

In this sample, this clonotype turned up a few times. The genes are TRBV29-1 and TRBJ1-2; no clear D gene. Deletions cut 5 bases from V and 4 bases from J, with 11 bases between. This CDR3 comprises 12 residues. From germline, CDR1 is SQVTM and CDR2 ANQGSEA. The CDR3 protein is CSVPTEPYGYTF. The CDR3 DNA reads TGCAGCGTTCCCACCGAACCCTATGGCTACACCTTC.

This clonotype is a singleton in its sample. The chain uses TRBV6-4 and TRBJ1-1; possibly TRBD1 for D (5 bases). The CDR3 contains 17 residues. V gave up 0 bases and J gave up 8 bases, with 22 bases separating them. Germline CDR1 MRHNA, CDR2 SNTAGT. In DNA form, the CDR3 reads TGTGCCAGCAGTGACTCATCTACAGGAGTTGGCTTGACCGAAGCTTTCTTT. Protein sequence: CASSDSSTGVGLTEAFF.

This clonotype was counted ten times or more. V and J are TRBV7-2 and TRBJ2-2, with 8 positions matching TRBD2. V lost 7 bases to trimming and J lost 5 bases; unmatched junction nucleotides: 9. The CDR3 has 15 residues. Germline CDR1 and CDR2: SGHTA and FQGNSA. This CDR3 reads CASTGALAATGELFF. CDR3 in DNA: TGTGCCAGCACAGGGGCACTAGCGGCTACCGGGGAGCTGTTTTTT.

Ten or more counts support this clonotype. The junction does not match germline at one end; this may be a read error. The V gene is TRBV29-1, the J gene TRBJ1-2; no clear D gene. CDR3 length: 14 amino acids. Germline V gene lookup returns CDR1 SQVTM and CDR2 ANQGSEA. DNA of the CDR3: TGCAGCGTTGACTGGGTGGGAGCTAACTATGGCTACACTTTC. Its protein product is CSVDWVGANYGYTF.

This clonotype has a count of ten or more. V and J are TRBV5-5 and TRBJ2-1; 12 bases are shared with TRBD2. The CDR3 loop spans 16 amino acids. With 2 bases clipped from V and 2 bases from J, the junction kept 2 bases outside the gene matches. Germline CDR1 SGHKS, CDR2 YYEKEE (reference sequence). DNA of the CDR3: TGTGCCAGCAGCTTAGGACTAGCGGGGACCTACAATGAGCAGTTCTTC. Amino acid sequence: CASSLGLAGTYNEQFF.

This clonotype was detected only once. This chain's CDR3 is CASGPGLLYEQYF. The DNA for the CDR3 is TGTGCCAGCGGCCCCGGACTCCTCTACGAGCAGTACTTC. The chain joins TRBV5-4 to TRBJ2-7, with a tentative D call TRBD2 (5 bases). Germline V gene lookup returns CDR1 SGHNT and CDR2 YYREEE (reference sequence). The CDR3 runs 13 residues. Trimming took 7 bases from V and 3 from J, leaving 14 bases between them. Full variable domain (outside the CDR3, taken from reference TRBV5-4 and TRBJ2-7): ETGVTQSPTHLIKTRGQQVTLRCSSQSGHNTVSWYQQALGQGPQFIFQYYREEENGRGNFPPRFSGLQFPNYSSELNVNALELDDSALYLCASGPGLLYEQYFGPGTRLTVT.

Ten or more counts support this clonotype. The chain employs TRBV27 and TRBJ2-1; D is undetermined. The CDR3 extends over 13 amino acids. The germline gives CDR1 MNHEY, CDR2 SMNVEV (reference sequence). V was trimmed by 2 bases and J by 7 bases, leaving 9 bases between them. In nucleotides, the CDR3 is TGTGCCAGCAGTTTACCCTCGAGAAATGAGCAGTTCTTC. Translated: CASSLPSRNEQFF.

The table lists this clonotype with many counts. This rearrangement joins TRBV4-3 to TRBJ1-2, with D possibly TRBD1 on 5 matching bases. CDR3 length equals 14 residues. Germline V gene lookup returns CDR1 LGHNA and CDR2 YSLEER. V was clipped by 4 bases and J by 4 bases, with 13 bases between them. CDR3 coding DNA: TGCGCCAGCAGCCCTCAGGGAAGTTTCTATGGCTACACCTTC. It encodes CASSPQGSFYGYTF.

This clonotype has at least ten counts. This rearrangement joins TRBV27 to TRBJ2-3; D unresolved. The CDR3 spans 14 residues. V was clipped by 3 bases and J by 4 bases, with 11 bases between them. Germline loops: CDR1 MNHEY, CDR2 SMNVEV (reference sequence). In DNA form, the CDR3 reads TGTGCCAGCAGTTTTGGTGTGGGGTCAGATACGCAGTATTTT. Its protein product is CASSFGVGSDTQYF.

The gene calls are TRBV5-1 and TRBJ2-1, with D possibly TRBD1 on 6 matching bases. The germline V gene has CDR1 SGHRS and CDR2 YFSETQ. CDR3 length equals 15 residues. V was shortened by 4 bases and J by 7 bases, with 18 bases between the two germline ends. CDR3 loop: CASSLGLGGLNEQFF. The CDR3 DNA sequence: TGCGCCAGCAGCCTGGGCCTAGGGGGATTAAATGAGCAGTTCTTC.

V gene TRBV4-2 combines with J gene TRBJ2-6; 7 bases map to TRBD1. CDR3 length: 17 residues. Germline V gene data show CDR1 as LGHNA and CDR2 as YNFKEQ. V gave up 0 bases and J gave up 2 bases; unmatched junction bases: 4. The CDR3 reads CASSQEGTGAGANVLTF. DNA of the CDR3: TGTGCCAGCAGCCAAGAGGGTACAGGGGCTGGGGCCAACGTCCTGACTTTC.

In its sample, this clonotype was seen many times. The chain links TRBV25-1 to TRBJ1-2; the D gene is possibly TRBD1 (6 bases). The V gene's germline CDR1 is MGHDK and CDR2 SYGVNS. V was pared by 3 bases and J by 2 bases, with 13 bases between. The CDR3 has 15 residues. The CDR3 DNA is TGTGCCAGCAGTGATATCGGGGGGCCGAACTATGGCTACACCTTC. Translating gives CASSDIGGPNYGYTF.

The chain uses TRBV6-4 and TRBJ2-3, with 10 positions matching TRBD2. The CDR3 has 16 amino acids. Germline V gene lookup returns CDR1 MRHNA and CDR2 SNTAGT. V shed 5 bases, J shed 1 base, and the junction held 6 bases outside the gene matches. The CDR3 loop reads CASSWTSGLGTDTQYF. CDR3 sequence (DNA): TGTGCCAGCAGTTGGACTAGCGGCCTTGGCACAGATACGCAGTATTTT.

Many counts were recorded for this clonotype. The chain recombines TRBV5-6 with TRBJ1-5, with D unclear. Germline V gives CDR1 SGHDT, CDR2 YYEEEE. This CDR3 comprises 15 residues. Trimming pared 1 base from V and 2 bases from J, leaving 10 bases between. CDR3 sequence: CASSLRARGNQPQHF. Here the CDR3 DNA reads TGTGCCAGCAGCTTGAGGGCGCGTGGCAATCAGCCCCAGCATTTT.